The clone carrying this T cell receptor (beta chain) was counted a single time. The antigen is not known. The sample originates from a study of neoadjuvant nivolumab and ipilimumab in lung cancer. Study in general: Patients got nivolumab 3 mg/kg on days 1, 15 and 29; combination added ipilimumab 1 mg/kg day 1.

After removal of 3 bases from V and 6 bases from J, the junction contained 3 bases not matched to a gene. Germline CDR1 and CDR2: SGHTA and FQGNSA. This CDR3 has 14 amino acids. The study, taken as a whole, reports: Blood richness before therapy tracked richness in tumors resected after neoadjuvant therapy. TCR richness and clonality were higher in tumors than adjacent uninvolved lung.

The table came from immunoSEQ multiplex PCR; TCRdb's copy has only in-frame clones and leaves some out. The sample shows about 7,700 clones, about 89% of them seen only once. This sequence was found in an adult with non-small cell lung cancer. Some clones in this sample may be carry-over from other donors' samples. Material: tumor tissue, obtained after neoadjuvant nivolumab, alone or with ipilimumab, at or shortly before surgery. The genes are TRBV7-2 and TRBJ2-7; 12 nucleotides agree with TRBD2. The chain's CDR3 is CASSFRLAGAEQYF. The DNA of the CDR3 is TGTGCCAGCAGCTTCAGACTAGCGGGAGCCGAGCAGTACTTC.